In this sample, the clone carrying this T cell receptor (beta chain) turned up many times. Whole-blood samples were 2 to 3 ml of peripheral blood from healthy adult volunteers. V trimming: 1 base; J trimming: 10 bases; junction bases outside the gene matches: 8. The CDR3 is made up of 14 amino acids. Germline V lookup: CDR1 SGHDT, CDR2 YYEEEE. Reverse transcription of blood and skin TCR RNA was primed at alpha and beta constant regions. TCRdb re-called the 5' RACE reads through MiXCR, storing one row per CDR3 protein. The sample lists over 25,000 distinct CDR3 sequences; approximately 20% were seen once. The sample comes from a study of naive and memory T cell subsets.

The receptor was derived from a female donor in good health. The J gene is TRBJ2-5, the V gene TRBV5-6, with 9 bases aligning to TRBD2. The CDR3 loop reads CASSLLASGEDQYF. The CDR3 DNA sequence: TGTGCCAGCAGCTTGTTGGCTAGCGGGGAAGACCAGTACTTC.